These 22 T cell receptor beta chains were all obtained from the same sample, sequenced in a study of blood T cell repertoires in COVID-19 (dated by TCRdb to the early 2020s). The library was built by means of the immunoSEQ multiplex PCR assay. Here the immuneACCESS table is served through TCRdb, limited to in-frame sequences with V and J called. Missing clones are a known gap in these copies; in checked studies unresolved V genes cover under half, and the rest lacks a known reason. Across this sample there are roughly 100,000 clones, with 80% to 90% seen only once. The ten largest make up 2.1% of the sample. The sequenced material came from peripheral blood. The receptors were sampled from a human donor in a cohort sampled during active COVID-19.

The rearrangement joins TRBV7-2 to TRBJ1-2; D is unclear. Between the trimmed V and J ends, which lost 4 bases and 3 bases, there was a span of 12 bases. Looked up from germline, CDR1 is SGHTA and CDR2 is FQGNSA. CDR3 length equals 14 residues. For the CDR3, the DNA is TGTGCCAGCAGCTCGGATAACGGGGACTATGGCTACACCTTC. The encoded protein is CASSSDNGDYGYTF. Looking up the rest from reference TRBV7-2 and TRBJ1-2 gives the full variable domain: GAGVSQSPSNKVTEKGKDVELRCDPISGHTALYWYRQSLGQGLEFLIYFQGNSAPDKSGLPSDRFSAERTGGSVSTLTIQRTQQEDSAVYLCASSSDNGDYGYTFGSGTRLTVV.

The chain employs TRBV7-2 and TRBJ1-5; possibly TRBD1 for D (5 bases). This CDR3 comprises 14 residues. V gave up 0 bases and J gave up 5 bases, with 8 bases separating them. Germline CDR1 reads SGHTA; CDR2 reads FQGNSA. The CDR3 loop is CASSLAGADQPQHF. The CDR3 DNA follows: TGTGCCAGCAGCTTAGCAGGGGCCGATCAGCCCCAGCATTTT. Drawing the rest from reference TRBV7-2 and TRBJ1-5, the complete variable domain is GAGVSQSPSNKVTEKGKDVELRCDPISGHTALYWYRQSLGQGLEFLIYFQGNSAPDKSGLPSDRFSAERTGGSVSTLTIQRTQQEDSAVYLCASSLAGADQPQHFGDGTRLSIL.

The chain couples TRBV4-3 to TRBJ1-5, with D uncertain. CDR1 and CDR2 (germline): LGHNA, YSLEER. V was shortened by 0 bases and J by 7 bases, with 10 bases between the two germline ends. This CDR3 has 14 amino acids. The CDR3 here is CASSQESGTQPQHF. CDR3 DNA sequence: TGCGCCAGCAGCCAAGAATCGGGAACCCAGCCCCAGCATTTT.

The chain employs TRBV7-2 and TRBJ1-1; D gene uncertain. The CDR3 is 13 amino acids. CDR1 SGHTA and CDR2 FQGNSA come from the germline V gene. Trimming pared 1 base from V and 2 bases from J, leaving 5 bases between. The CDR3 region has the DNA TGTGCCAGCAGCTTAGAACTCAACACTGAAGCTTTCTTT. Amino acids: CASSLELNTEAFF. The full variable domain, completed using reference TRBV7-2 and TRBJ1-1, is GAGVSQSPSNKVTEKGKDVELRCDPISGHTALYWYRQSLGQGLEFLIYFQGNSAPDKSGLPSDRFSAERTGGSVSTLTIQRTQQEDSAVYLCASSLELNTEAFFGQGTRLTVV.

Remarks on this clone: A read error may account for a junction end that differs from germline. V gene TRBV7-7 combines with J gene TRBJ2-1, with 11 bases that match TRBD2. This CDR3 has 15 residues. Germline lookup yields CDR1 SSHAT and CDR2 FNYEAQ (reference sequence). CDR3: CASSPELAGVNEQFF. Written as DNA, the CDR3 is TGTGCTAGCAGCCCGGAACTAGCGGGAGTGAACGAGCAGTTCTTC.

V is TRBV9 and J is TRBJ2-2; 9 nucleotides agree with TRBD2. After removal of 0 bases from V and 7 bases from J, the junction contained 7 bases not matched to a gene. In germline, CDR1 is SGDLS, CDR2 YYNGEE. The CDR3 is made up of 16 amino acids. The CDR3 sequence: CASSVVAGVHIGELFF. CDR3 nucleotide sequence: TGTGCCAGCAGCGTAGTAGCGGGAGTTCACATCGGGGAGCTGTTTTTT.

The CDR3 bases are TGTGCCAGCAGTTTAGGGACAGGGGGGCCAACCCTCCACTTT. Residues: CASSLGTGGPTLHF. The rearrangement joins TRBV28 to TRBJ1-6; TRBD1 aligns across 11 bases. V was pared by 2 bases and J by 14 bases, with 5 bases of the junction left unmatched. This CDR3 is 14 amino acids long. Germline lookup yields CDR1 MDHEN and CDR2 SYDVKM.

The chain combines TRBV29-1 with TRBJ2-3; 8 bases fit TRBD2. V was clipped by 7 bases and J by 2 bases; unmatched bases: 14. This CDR3 comprises 16 residues. Germline lookup yields CDR1 SQVTM and CDR2 ANQGSEA. CDR3 protein: CSASGRAGADTDTQYF. The CDR3 nucleotides are TGCAGCGCCAGTGGCCGAGCGGGGGCCGACACAGATACGCAGTATTTT.

The chain couples TRBV29-1 to TRBJ2-3; the D is unclear. CDR1 is SQVTM, CDR2 ANQGSEA, per germline. The V end lost 0 bases, the J end lost 1 base, and 11 bases lay between the germline ends. CDR3 length equals 15 residues. DNA for the CDR3: TGCAGCGTTGAAGATCTGCAGGAAGGCACAGATACGCAGTATTTT. Translated: CSVEDLQEGTDTQYF.

This clone was seen just once. The chain uses TRBV28 and TRBJ1-4; D gene uncertain. The CDR3 sequence is 12 residues long. CDR1 and CDR2 (germline): MDHEN, SYDVKM. Trimming took off 7 bases at V and 5 bases at J, with 8 bases between the two ends. Here the CDR3 DNA reads TGTGCCAGCACCACTACCAATGAAAAACTGTTTTTT. Amino acids: CASTTTNEKLFF.

CDR3 bases: TGTGCCATCAGGACCACAGGGTTTCCCTCCTACAATGAGCAGTTCTTC. Translating it yields CAIRTTGFPSYNEQFF. The chain recombines TRBV10-3 with TRBJ2-1, with TRBD1 as a possible D gene (6 bases). This CDR3 has 16 residues. CDR1 and CDR2 (germline): ENHRY, SYGVKD. The germline V and J ends were trimmed by 6 bases and 0 bases, with 15 bases remaining between them.

The chain recombines TRBV3-1 (or the pseudogene TRBV3-2) with TRBJ2-7; 8 nucleotides agree with TRBD2. V was clipped by 1 base and J by 5 bases; unmatched bases: 10. This CDR3 is 16 amino acids long. Germline assignment: CDR1 LGHDT and CDR2 YNNKEL (reference sequence). The chain's CDR3 is CASSQVPAAGVHEQYF. The CDR3 DNA reads as TGTGCCAGCAGCCAAGTACCAGCAGCGGGAGTCCACGAGCAGTACTTC.

The rearrangement joins TRBV18 to TRBJ2-1; a possible D gene is TRBD2 (6 bases). Germline CDR1 and CDR2: KGHSH and LQKENI. Deletions cut 4 bases from V and 0 bases from J, with 19 bases between. CDR3 length: 18 residues. As DNA, the CDR3 is TGTGCCAGCTCACTATTTTTAGGAGGGGATGGCTCCTACAATGAGCAGTTCTTC. This translates into CASSLFLGGDGSYNEQFF.

The chain has TRBV7-9 and TRBJ1-2; D gene ambiguous. The CDR3 is made up of 13 amino acids. The germline V and J ends were trimmed by 5 bases and 8 bases, with 15 bases remaining between them. Germline V gene data show CDR1 as SEHNR and CDR2 as FQNEAQ (reference sequence). The CDR3 DNA reads as TGTGCCAGCAGCCTAAGCGACGGGAAAGGCTACACCTTC. Translating gives CASSLSDGKGYTF.

V is TRBV5-8 and J is TRBJ2-1; TRBD2 agrees at 10 bases. There are 15 residues in the CDR3. Germline V gives CDR1 SGHTS, CDR2 YDEGEE. V shed 5 bases and J 8 bases; nucleotides not matched to a gene: 10. CDR3 sequence: CASSRGLAAWDEQFF. The CDR3 bases are TGTGCCAGCAGTCGCGGACTAGCGGCGTGGGATGAGCAGTTCTTC.

The V call is TRBV3-1 (or the pseudogene TRBV3-2), the J call TRBJ1-2; D is possibly TRBD1 (6 bases). CDR1 is LGHDT, CDR2 YNNKEL, per germline (reference sequence). V lost 4 bases and J 6 bases, leaving 15 bases between the germline ends. The CDR3 extends over 14 amino acids. The CDR3, as DNA: TGTGCCAGCAGCCCCCGAGGGACATCTAATGGCTACACCTTC. This sequence encodes CASSPRGTSNGYTF.

The chain is built from TRBV25-1 and TRBJ2-2; 7 bases agree with TRBD2. The V segment lost 1 base and the J segment 1 base; nucleotides outside the gene matches: 3. Per the germline V gene, CDR1 is MGHDK and CDR2 is SYGVNS. The CDR3 is made up of 16 amino acids. This chain's CDR3 is CASSELTSLNTGELFF. The CDR3, as DNA: TGTGCCAGCAGTGAATTGACTAGCCTGAACACCGGGGAGCTGTTTTTT.

V and J are TRBV20-1 and TRBJ1-2; D is ambiguous. Germline V gene data show CDR1 as DFQATT and CDR2 as SNEGSKA (reference sequence). V was pared by 6 bases and J by 5 bases, with 7 bases between. This CDR3 region has 10 residues. The CDR3 DNA sequence: TGCAGTGCGGCTGAATATGGCTACACCTTC. It specifies CSAAEYGYTF.

The V gene is TRBV3-1 (or the pseudogene TRBV3-2), the J gene TRBJ1-5; D remains unclear. V lost 3 bases and J lost 2, with 11 bases in between. Per the germline V gene, CDR1 is LGHDT and CDR2 is YNNKEL (reference sequence). This CDR3 contains 15 residues. The CDR3 reads CASSQTERGNQPQHF. The CDR3 DNA is TGTGCCAGCAGCCAGACCGAGAGGGGCAATCAGCCCCAGCATTTT.

This rearrangement joins TRBV7-8 to TRBJ2-7; tentative D call: TRBD1 (5 bases). Between the trimmed V and J ends, which lost 3 bases and 4 bases, there was a span of 7 bases. Germline CDR1 SGHVS, CDR2 FQNEAQ. This CDR3 has 12 residues. The CDR3 nucleotides are TGTGCCAGCAGCTTTCAGGGATACGAGCAGTACTTC. It encodes CASSFQGYEQYF. The full variable domain, with the rest looked up from reference TRBV7-8 and TRBJ2-7, is GAGVSQSPRYKVAKRGQDVALRCDPISGHVSLFWYQQALGQGPEFLTYFQNEAQLDKSGLPSDRFFAERPEGSVSTLKIQRTQQEDSAVYLCASSFQGYEQYFGPGTRLTVT.

This chain uses TRBV18 with TRBJ1-3; D may be TRBD1 (5 bases). Germline values: CDR1 KGHSH, CDR2 LQKENI. The CDR3 is 13 amino acids. Trimming pared 10 bases from V and 3 bases from J, leaving 13 bases between. The CDR3 region is CATGGANGNTIYF. The CDR3 region has the DNA TGTGCCACCGGCGGGGCCAATGGAAACACCATATATTTT.

The chain recombines TRBV28 with TRBJ1-1; no firm D call. The CDR3 extends over 15 amino acids. V was trimmed by 3 bases and J by 0 bases, leaving 11 bases between them. The germline gives CDR1 MDHEN, CDR2 SYDVKM. CDR3 sequence: CASSFLQLVNTEAFF. The CDR3 DNA reads TGTGCCAGCAGTTTTTTACAGCTCGTGAACACTGAAGCTTTCTTT.